This record covers a single T cell receptor (beta chain). Its cognate antigen is unknown. Drawing of peripheral blood yielded 7.5 to 10 milliliters from each donor. Through a sample-barcoded 5' primer and a J-beta primer mix, a second PCR was run for roughly 7 to 12 cycles. From the 5' RACE reads, TCRdb called clonotypes with MiXCR, one entry per CDR3 protein. This sample has some 1.7 million distinct CDR3 sequences, with approximately 28% found just once. These data originate in a study of blood T cells in healthy people across ages. Study-wide results and caveats: Versus aged donors, long-lived donors had higher diversity and more naive CD4+ cells. Age advanced and TCR beta diversity per million T cells fell, roughly linearly. Observed TCR beta diversity showed a strong correlation with the percentage of naive T cells as measured by flow cytometry.

The V end was cut by 8 bases, the J end by 0 bases, with 14 bases between. The CDR3 totals 14 residues. Per the germline V gene, CDR1 is SNHLY and CDR2 is FYNNEI. This receptor was taken from a woman under 40 in good health. This chain uses TRBV2 with TRBJ2-7; D is unresolved. Sequenced input: blood. The CDR3 DNA follows: TGTGCCAGCCGTTTTGAGACGGTCTCCTACGAGCAGTACTTC. Translating it yields CASRFETVSYEQYF.